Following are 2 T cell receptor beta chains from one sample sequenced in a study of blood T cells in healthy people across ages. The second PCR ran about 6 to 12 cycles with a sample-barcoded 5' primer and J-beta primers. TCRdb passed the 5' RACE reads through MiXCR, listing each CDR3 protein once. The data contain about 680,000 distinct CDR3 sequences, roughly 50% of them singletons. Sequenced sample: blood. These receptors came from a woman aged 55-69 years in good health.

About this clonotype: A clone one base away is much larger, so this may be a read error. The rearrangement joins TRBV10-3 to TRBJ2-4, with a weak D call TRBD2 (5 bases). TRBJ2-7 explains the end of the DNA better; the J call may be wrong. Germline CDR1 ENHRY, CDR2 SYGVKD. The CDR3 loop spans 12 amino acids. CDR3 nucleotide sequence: TGTGCCCTCGCGGGTAATCGGCTCGAGCAGTACTTC. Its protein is CALAGNRLEQYF.

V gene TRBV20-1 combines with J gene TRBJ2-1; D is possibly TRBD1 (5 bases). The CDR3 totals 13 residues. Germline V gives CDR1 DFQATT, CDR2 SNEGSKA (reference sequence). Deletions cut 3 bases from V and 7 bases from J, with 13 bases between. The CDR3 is CSARATRQNEQFF. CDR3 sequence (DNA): TGCAGTGCTAGGGCCACCCGACAGAATGAGCAGTTCTTC.